Here is one T cell receptor (beta chain) with its context. Its cognate antigen is unknown. Germline values: CDR1 WNHNN, CDR2 SYGVQD (reference sequence). V dropped 4 bases and J dropped 1; count of bases not matched to a gene: 6. CDR3 length equals 16 residues. The PCR employed 60 Vbeta primers together with 13 Jbeta primers. Using immunoSEQ multiplex PCR, the repertoire was profiled, and TCRdb retains in-frame clones only, with some absent. The sample holds some 150,000 clones, around three quarters seen once. This entry belongs to a study of cytomegalovirus exposure and HLA in healthy donors. Study-wide results and caveats: HLA alleles were associated with 16,000 or so TCR beta sequences in a later analysis at 0.05 false discovery rate. Per a later analysis, HLA-associated TCR beta chains showed more clonal expansion than other, equally common TCR beta chains. TCR beta chain V- and J-gene trimming was linked, in a later analysis, to a missense variant in DCLRE1C. In an earlier analysis, most TCR beta V segments were productive about 87% or about 30% of the time.

Sequencing used PBMCs. This clonotype originated in a man aged 25-40 years in good health and CMV-seropositive. The chain combines TRBV10-1 with TRBJ2-1; 8 bases line up with TRBD2. CDR3 in amino acids: CASSVPGGFSYNEQFF. The CDR3 DNA sequence: TGCGCCAGCAGTGTGCCGGGGGGGTTTTCCTACAATGAGCAGTTCTTC.